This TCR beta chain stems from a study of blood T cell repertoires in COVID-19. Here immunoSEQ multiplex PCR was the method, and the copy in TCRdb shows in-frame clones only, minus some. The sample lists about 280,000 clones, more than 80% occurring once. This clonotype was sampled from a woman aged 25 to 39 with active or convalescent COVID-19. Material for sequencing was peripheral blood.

This CDR3 reads CASREWSRPAGELFF. CDR3 DNA sequence: TGTGCCAGCAGAGAGTGGTCTAGGCCGGCCGGGGAGCTGTTTTTT. J is TRBJ2-2 and V is TRBV19; D is unclear. V lost 9 bases and J lost 6, with 20 bases in between. Germline-derived CDR1 and CDR2 are LNHDA and SQIVND (reference sequence). The CDR3 has 15 residues.